These 30 T cell receptor beta chains came from one sample sequenced in a study of control samples from healthy donors and cancer patients. Clones were read by immunoSEQ multiplex PCR, and TCRdb kept only the in-frame ones, dropping some. This sample carries over 80,000 clones, 85% of them seen once, and the ten largest clones take 19%. The sequenced material came from blood. Receptor source: a man younger than 40 in good health.

The chain joins TRBV15 to TRBJ1-2, with D hard to call. Germline CDR1 reads LNHNV; CDR2 reads YYDKDF (reference sequence). The V gene lost 9 bases and the J gene lost 3 bases, with 14 bases spanning the gap. The CDR3 is 13 residues long. The CDR3 sequence: CATKAGPYYGYTF. For the CDR3, the DNA is TGTGCCACTAAGGCCGGGCCCTACTATGGCTACACCTTC.

The CDR3 loop is CASTEGQTRGETQYF. In DNA form, the CDR3 reads TGTGCCAGTACCGAGGGCCAAACCCGGGGAGAGACCCAGTACTTC. The chain recombines TRBV19 with TRBJ2-5, with a tentative D call TRBD2 (5 bases). Germline values: CDR1 LNHDA, CDR2 SQIVND (reference sequence). Trimming took 7 bases from V and 4 from J, leaving 19 bases between them. The CDR3 loop spans 15 amino acids.

The rearrangement links TRBV7-9 to TRBJ1-2; D is perhaps TRBD1 (5 bases). This CDR3 contains 12 residues. The ends were cut back, 5 bases at V and 7 bases at J, with 11 bases in the middle. Germline CDR1 reads SEHNR; CDR2 reads FQNEAQ (reference sequence). CDR3 nucleotides: TGTGCCAGCAGCCTAGAGGGGAGTGGCTACACCTTC. As protein: CASSLEGSGYTF.

This chain uses TRBV7-9 with TRBJ2-4; D is unresolved. The CDR3 spans 15 residues. Germline values: CDR1 SEHNR, CDR2 FQNEAQ (reference sequence). V was pared by 5 bases and J by 0 bases, with 11 bases between. The CDR3 region is CASSRLTVAKNIQYF. For the CDR3, the DNA is TGTGCCAGCAGCCGTCTGACCGTAGCCAAAAACATTCAGTACTTC.

The V call is TRBV7-7, the J call TRBJ2-1; a weak D match, TRBD1 (6 bases). Germline V gene sequence: CDR1 SSHAT, CDR2 FNYEAQ (reference sequence). This CDR3 region has 14 residues. Trimming took off 0 bases at V and 10 bases at J, with 13 bases between the two ends. CDR3 DNA: TGTGCCAGCAGCTTAGCGGGGCCCCAGGGGGAGCAGTTCTTC. Its protein product is CASSLAGPQGEQFF.

The chain combines TRBV9 with TRBJ1-4; a possible D gene is TRBD1 (6 bases). The germline V gene encodes CDR1 SGDLS and CDR2 YYNGEE. There are 16 residues in the CDR3. Trimming shortened V by 2 bases and J by 0 bases, and 11 bases separated the two germline ends. This CDR3 is CASSVRDTATNEKLFF. The CDR3 DNA follows: TGTGCCAGCAGCGTCCGGGACACCGCAACTAATGAAAAACTGTTTTTT. The full variable domain, rest sourced from reference TRBV9 and TRBJ1-4, is DSGVTQTPKHLITATGQRVTLRCSPRSGDLSVYWYQQSLDQGLQFLIQYYNGEERAKGNILERFSAQQFPDLHSELNLSSLELGDSALYFCASSVRDTATNEKLFFGSGTQLSVL.

The chain employs TRBV5-1 and TRBJ2-7; the D gene is possibly TRBD2 (6 bases). This CDR3 is built from 11 residues. V lost 7 bases, J lost 7 bases, and 12 bases lay in between. Germline V gives CDR1 SGHRS, CDR2 YFSETQ. The CDR3 nucleotides are TGCGCCAGCTCACGGGGGTCGGAGCAGTACTTC. It yields the protein CASSRGSEQYF.

V usage is TRBV11-3 and J usage is TRBJ2-1, with D hard to call. The CDR3 spans 15 residues. Trimming pared 5 bases from V and 0 bases from J, leaving 11 bases between. Germline V gene data show CDR1 as SGHNT and CDR2 as YENEEA. CDR3 residues: CASSPSTSSYNEQFF. Here the CDR3 DNA reads TGTGCCAGCAGCCCCAGTACGAGCTCCTACAATGAGCAGTTCTTC.

This sequence joins TRBV7-2 and TRBJ1-1; 10 positions match TRBD1. The CDR3 has 16 residues. Germline V gives CDR1 SGHTA, CDR2 FQGNSA. V dropped 5 bases and J dropped 0; count of bases not matched to a gene: 6. Here the CDR3 reads CASSRRQGAMNTEAFF. The CDR3, as DNA: TGTGCCAGCAGCCGTCGACAGGGGGCTATGAACACTGAAGCTTTCTTT.

The rearrangement uses TRBV14 and TRBJ2-7, with 9 bases identical to TRBD1. The CDR3 loop spans 15 amino acids. CDR1 and CDR2 from the germline V gene are SGHDN and FVKESK. The trim removed 1 base at V and 4 bases at J, leaving 5 bases unmatched. The CDR3 is CASSQAGTGIYEQYF. CDR3 sequence (DNA): TGTGCCAGCAGCCAAGCCGGGACAGGGATTTACGAGCAGTACTTC.

The chain couples TRBV19 to TRBJ1-1; no clear D gene. Germline loops: CDR1 LNHDA, CDR2 SQIVND (reference sequence). The CDR3 spans 12 residues. V was clipped by 6 bases and J by 3 bases, with 8 bases between them. The CDR3 loop is CASRRGDTEAFF. CDR3 DNA sequence: TGTGCCAGTAGGCGGGGTGACACTGAAGCTTTCTTT.

The chain is built from TRBV6-1 and TRBJ2-7, with D maybe TRBD2 (6 bases). The V gene lost 2 bases and the J gene lost 2 bases, with 13 bases spanning the gap. Germline CDR1 is MNHNS and CDR2 is SASEGT. CDR3 size: 15 residues. Here the CDR3 DNA reads TGTGCCAGCAGTGAAAGGGATAGCGGACCCTACGAGCAGTACTTC. Its translation is CASSERDSGPYEQYF.

This clone was recorded only once. This chain connects TRBV12-5 to TRBJ2-5, with TRBD1 identical over 8 bases. The germline V gene has CDR1 LGHNT and CDR2 FRNRAP. V was clipped by 1 base and J by 4 bases; unmatched bases: 5. The CDR3 consists of 15 residues. CDR3 coding DNA: TGTGCTAGTGGTTTGGGGCACAGGGGGTCAGAGACCCAGTACTTC. It is translated as CASGLGHRGSETQYF.

This clone was recorded a few times. V usage is TRBV6-1 and J usage is TRBJ1-6; no clear D gene. The CDR3 totals 15 residues. Trimming stripped 2 bases from V and 0 bases from J, with 5 bases between. Germline V gene data show CDR1 as MNHNS and CDR2 as SASEGT. Here the CDR3 reads CASSEYSSYNSPLHF. The CDR3 DNA follows: TGTGCCAGCAGTGAATACAGCTCCTATAATTCACCCCTCCACTTT.

The V and J genes are TRBV7-9 and TRBJ1-2; D ambiguous. V dropped 1 base and J dropped 3 bases, with 15 bases sitting between them. The CDR3 covers 16 residues. From germline, CDR1 is SEHNR and CDR2 FQNEAQ (reference sequence). The CDR3 loop is CASSLVVTDADYGYTF. In nucleotides, the CDR3 is TGTGCCAGCAGCTTAGTCGTAACGGACGCCGACTATGGCTACACCTTC.

This clone was seen more than once but under ten times. The chain has TRBV7-3 and TRBJ2-7; TRBD2 might be the D (6 bases). Germline V gives CDR1 SGHTA, CDR2 FQGTGA. V was cut by 2 bases and J by 7 bases, with 12 bases left in between. The CDR3 is 13 amino acids. CDR3: CASSLSAGLEQYF. The CDR3 bases are TGTGCCAGCAGCTTATCTGCGGGGCTGGAGCAGTACTTC.

This rearrangement joins TRBV5-4 to TRBJ2-3; 10 bases line up with TRBD2. With 0 bases clipped from V and 1 base from J, the junction kept 5 bases outside the gene matches. This CDR3 region has 17 residues. Germline values: CDR1 SGHNT, CDR2 YYREEE (reference sequence). The CDR3 DNA reads TGTGCCAGCAGCTTGGCCCCTAGCGGGGGCGGCACAGATACGCAGTATTTT. This gives the protein CASSLAPSGGGTDTQYF. The variable domain in full, with the rest retrieved from reference TRBV5-4 and TRBJ2-3, is ETGVTQSPTHLIKTRGQQVTLRCSSQSGHNTVSWYQQALGQGPQFIFQYYREEENGRGNFPPRFSGLQFPNYSSELNVNALELDDSALYLCASSLAPSGGGTDTQYFGPGTRLTVL.

V and J are TRBV4-2 and TRBJ2-2; 11 bases are shared with TRBD2. With V trimmed by 5 bases and J by 1 base, 3 bases remained unmatched. The CDR3 runs 16 residues. Germline CDR1 is LGHNA and CDR2 is YNFKEQ. CDR3: CASSWGLAENTGELFF. CDR3 in DNA: TGTGCCAGCAGCTGGGGACTAGCGGAGAACACCGGGGAGCTGTTTTTT.

CDR3 DNA: TGTGCCATCAGTGGGACAGGGTTTCAGCCCCAGCATTTT. It translates to CAISGTGFQPQHF. V is TRBV10-3 and J is TRBJ1-5; 8 nucleotides align to TRBD1. Looked up from germline, CDR1 is ENHRY and CDR2 is SYGVKD. Trimming at V came to 4 bases and at J to 6 bases, leaving 2 bases not matched to a gene. The CDR3 spans 13 residues.

The chain combines TRBV19 with TRBJ1-4, with TRBD1 identical over 8 bases. The CDR3 extends over 13 amino acids. Germline values: CDR1 LNHDA, CDR2 SQIVND (reference sequence). The J segment lost 10 bases and the V segment lost 9 bases, leaving 10 bases of the junction unmatched. The CDR3, as DNA: TGTGCCAGCGTGACAGGGGCACGGGGAAAACTGTTTTTT. Translation gives CASVTGARGKLFF.

The CDR3 DNA reads TGTGCCAGCAGCTTAGGGTGGGGGATGAACACTGAAGCTTTCTTT. Its translation: CASSLGWGMNTEAFF. This sequence joins TRBV7-9 and TRBJ1-1, with a possible D match to TRBD1 (5 bases). V lost 1 base, J lost 0 bases, and 9 bases lay in between. The CDR3 runs 15 residues. CDR1 is SEHNR, CDR2 FQNEAQ, per germline (reference sequence). The full variable domain, completed using reference TRBV7-9 and TRBJ1-1, is DTGVSQNPRHKITKRGQNVTFRCDPISEHNRLYWYRQTLGQGPEFLTYFQNEAQLEKSRLLSDRFSAERPKGSFSTLEIQRTEQGDSAMYLCASSLGWGMNTEAFFGQGTRLTVV.

The chain has TRBV6-5 and TRBJ2-3; 7 positions match TRBD1. Germline V gene data show CDR1 as MNHEY and CDR2 as SVGAGI. Trimming took 6 bases from V and 3 from J; bases not matched to a gene: 9. The CDR3 has 15 residues. This CDR3 reads CASRHDRDNTDTQYF. The CDR3 region has the DNA TGTGCCAGCAGGCACGACAGGGATAATACAGATACGCAGTATTTT.

This sequence joins TRBV30 and TRBJ1-4; a weak D match, TRBD1 (5 bases). CDR3 length: 12 residues. V gave up 7 bases and J gave up 7 bases, with 13 bases separating them. Germline V gene lookup returns CDR1 GTSNPN and CDR2 SVGIG (reference sequence). As DNA, the CDR3 is TGTGCCTCCAGGGTAGTGGGTGAAAAACTGTTTTTT. Translation: CASRVVGEKLFF.

V usage is TRBV2 and J usage is TRBJ2-2; D unresolved. Germline V gene sequence: CDR1 SNHLY, CDR2 FYNNEI. Deletions cut 4 bases from V and 4 bases from J, with 10 bases between. This CDR3 is built from 14 residues. The CDR3 sequence: CASSVDRATGELFF. The DNA of the CDR3 is TGTGCCAGCAGTGTGGATAGGGCCACCGGGGAGCTGTTTTTT.

The J gene is TRBJ2-1, the V gene TRBV28; 11 nucleotides line up with TRBD2. V lost 5 bases, J lost 4 bases, and 4 bases stayed unmatched. Per the germline V gene, CDR1 is MDHEN and CDR2 is SYDVKM. The CDR3 consists of 15 residues. The CDR3 loop reads CASSPLAGGYNEQFF. The CDR3 DNA is TGTGCCAGCAGTCCCCTAGCGGGGGGTTACAATGAGCAGTTCTTC.

The chain employs TRBV7-8 and TRBJ2-5; tentative D call: TRBD2 (7 bases). Germline loops: CDR1 SGHVS, CDR2 FQNEAQ. This CDR3 comprises 17 residues. Trimming removed 5 bases from V and 3 bases from J, with 22 bases in between. CDR3 region: CASSGDLAVRGEETQYF. The CDR3 DNA sequence: TGTGCCAGCAGCGGCGATCTAGCGGTGAGGGGGGAAGAGACCCAGTACTTC.

This clone has just one count. V gene TRBV5-6 combines with J gene TRBJ2-3; maybe TRBD1 (5 bases). V was clipped by 4 bases and J by 2 bases, with 8 bases between them. CDR3 length: 13 residues. CDR1 and CDR2 from the germline V gene are SGHDT and YYEEEE. CDR3 nucleotides: TGTGCCAGCAGCCAGGGTTTCACAGATACGCAGTATTTT. Residues: CASSQGFTDTQYF.

Points on this clone: Germline is not matched at one junction end, which may reflect a read error. This chain connects TRBV7-9 to TRBJ2-1; the D is unclear. The CDR3 has 15 amino acids. Germline values: CDR1 SEHNR, CDR2 FQNEAQ (reference sequence). CDR3 in DNA: TGTACCAGCAGCTTAGCCGGCGCCTATAACAATGAGCAGTTCTTC. Protein product: CTSSLAGAYNNEQFF.

The J gene is TRBJ1-5, the V gene TRBV19; 9 nucleotides match TRBD1. The CDR3 totals 16 residues. Germline V gene sequence: CDR1 LNHDA, CDR2 SQIVND (reference sequence). V lost 5 bases, J lost 3 bases, and 8 bases stayed unmatched. In DNA, the CDR3 is TGTGCCAGTAGTTCCCTGGACAGGGGCCACAATCAGCCCCAGCATTTT. Translation gives CASSSLDRGHNQPQHF.

This CDR3 reads CASSQSSSGVWTEQYF. The DNA of the CDR3 is TGTGCCAGCAGCCAATCTAGCTCCGGTGTGTGGACCGAGCAGTACTTC. This chain joins TRBV3-1 (or the pseudogene TRBV3-2) and TRBJ2-7, with D possibly TRBD2 on 5 matching bases. V was clipped by 2 bases and J by 6 bases, with 20 bases between them. The CDR3 spans 16 residues. CDR1 is LGHDT and CDR2 is YNNKEL in the germline V gene (reference sequence).